This T cell receptor (beta chain) was identified in a study of T and B cells in COVID-19 patients. The wider study: COVID-19 patients gave peripheral blood either during active infection or after recovery. Study-level findings and limits: Few blood samples existed from mildly ill patients during symptoms or early in severe cases.

Multiplex PCR with BIOMED2 TRB-A/B primer pools amplified TRB rearrangements. TCRdb re-called the multiplex PCR reads through MiXCR, storing one row per CDR3 protein. The sample comprises more than 7,500 distinct CDR3 sequences, over 25% of which are singletons, and about 6.1% rests with the top ten. Blood genomic DNA input for TRB amplification was roughly 220-500 ng. This clonotype rates as medium-sized. Its antigen remains unidentified. The V and J ends lost 0 bases and 0 bases respectively, with 6 bases between them. Germline V gene sequence: CDR1 SGHKS, CDR2 YYEKEE (reference sequence). The CDR3 contains 15 residues.

The receptor comes from a human donor who had recovered from COVID-19. The chain couples TRBV5-5 to TRBJ2-2, with D unclear. The source material was blood. CDR3 sequence (DNA): TGTGCCAGCAGCTTGGCCATCTCGAACACCGGGGAGCTGTTTTTT. Protein: CASSLAISNTGELFF.